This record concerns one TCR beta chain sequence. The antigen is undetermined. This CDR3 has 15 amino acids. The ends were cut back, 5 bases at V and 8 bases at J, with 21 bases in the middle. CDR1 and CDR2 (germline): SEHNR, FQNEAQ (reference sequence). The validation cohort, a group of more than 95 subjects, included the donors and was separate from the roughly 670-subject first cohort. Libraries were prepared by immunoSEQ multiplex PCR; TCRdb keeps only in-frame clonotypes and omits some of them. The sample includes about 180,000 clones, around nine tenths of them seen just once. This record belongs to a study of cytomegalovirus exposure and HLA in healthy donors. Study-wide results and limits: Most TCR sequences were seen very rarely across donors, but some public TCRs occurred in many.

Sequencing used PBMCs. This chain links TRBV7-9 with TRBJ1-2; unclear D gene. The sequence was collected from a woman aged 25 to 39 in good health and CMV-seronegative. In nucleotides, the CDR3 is TGTGCCAGCAGCCGGACGACAAGGGTGGGAGAAGGCTACACCTTC. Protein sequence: CASSRTTRVGEGYTF.